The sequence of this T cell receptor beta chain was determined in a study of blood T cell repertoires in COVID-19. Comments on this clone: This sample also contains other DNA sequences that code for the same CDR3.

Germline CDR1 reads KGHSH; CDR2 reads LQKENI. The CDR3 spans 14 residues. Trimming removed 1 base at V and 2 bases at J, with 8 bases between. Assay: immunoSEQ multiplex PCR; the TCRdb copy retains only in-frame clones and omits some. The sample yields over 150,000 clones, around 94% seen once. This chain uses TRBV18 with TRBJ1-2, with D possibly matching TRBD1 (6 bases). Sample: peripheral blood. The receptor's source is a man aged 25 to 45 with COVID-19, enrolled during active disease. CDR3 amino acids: CASSPLQGNYGYTF. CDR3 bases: TGTGCCAGCTCACCACTGCAGGGGAACTATGGCTACACCTTC.